The 17 T cell receptor beta chains given below trace back to one sample, sequenced in a study of blood T cell repertoires in COVID-19. The method was immunoSEQ multiplex PCR; TCRdb's version includes in-frame clones alone and lacks a portion of them. This sample has some 190,000 clones, with more than 70% found just once. Sample: PBMCs or T cells enriched from blood (not recorded which). The receptors here all came from a man in his forties with acute COVID-19.

This clone was recorded once. The chain recombines TRBV25-1 with TRBJ2-7; D possibly corresponds to TRBD2 (5 bases). Trimming stripped 5 bases from V and 3 bases from J, with 11 bases between. Per germline, CDR1 MGHDK and CDR2 SYGVNS. The CDR3 contains 13 residues. The CDR3 DNA reads TGTGCCAGCAGTCAATTCGGGGACTACGAGCAGTACTTC. This sequence encodes CASSQFGDYEQYF.

A single count supports this clone. V is TRBV2 and J is TRBJ1-1, with a weak D call TRBD1 (6 bases). Looked up from germline, CDR1 is SNHLY and CDR2 is FYNNEI. CDR3 size: 14 residues. Trimming removed 1 base from V and 8 bases from J, with 14 bases in between. For the CDR3, the DNA is TGTGCCAGCAGTGAAGTTGGAACAGGGCCAGAAGCTTTCTTT. Translating gives CASSEVGTGPEAFF.

The genes are TRBV10-3 and TRBJ2-2; TRBD2 matches at 11 bases. The J segment lost 8 bases and the V segment lost 3 bases, leaving 8 bases of the junction unmatched. The CDR3 sequence is 16 residues long. In germline, CDR1 is ENHRY, CDR2 SYGVKD. The CDR3 reads CAISELAGEISGELFF. Here the CDR3 DNA reads TGTGCCATCAGTGAACTAGCGGGAGAAATTAGTGGGGAGCTGTTTTTT.

The chain is built from TRBV7-9 and TRBJ2-3; 7 bases align to TRBD1. The CDR3 sequence is 16 residues long. The V gene end was trimmed by 5 bases and the J gene end by 5 bases; junction bases not matched to a gene: 13. In germline, CDR1 is SEHNR, CDR2 FQNEAQ (reference sequence). DNA of the CDR3: TGTGCCAGCAGCCTAACCGGGACAGCGAGATTAGATACGCAGTATTTT. Amino acid sequence: CASSLTGTARLDTQYF. The entire variable domain, with the rest obtained from reference TRBV7-9 and TRBJ2-3, is as follows: DTGVSQNPRHKITKRGQNVTFRCDPISEHNRLYWYRQTLGQGPEFLTYFQNEAQLEKSRLLSDRFSAERPKGSFSTLEIQRTEQGDSAMYLCASSLTGTARLDTQYFGPGTRLTVL.

V is TRBV10-3 and J is TRBJ1-3; D remains unclear. The CDR3 runs 14 residues. The germline V gene has CDR1 ENHRY and CDR2 SYGVKD. Trimming removed 4 bases from V and 0 bases from J, with 7 bases in between. CDR3 coding DNA: TGTGCCATCAGTGTGGGCGTCTCTGGAAACACCATATATTTT. Protein sequence: CAISVGVSGNTIYF.

The V gene is TRBV3-1 (or the pseudogene TRBV3-2), the J gene TRBJ1-4; tentative D call: TRBD1 (6 bases). The germline gives CDR1 LGHDT, CDR2 YNNKEL (reference sequence). The CDR3 contains 17 residues. V lost 1 base and J 8 bases, leaving 20 bases between the germline ends. CDR3 residues: CASSQGGRGAAIEKLFF. The CDR3 region has the DNA TGTGCCAGCAGCCAAGGGGGACGGGGGGCCGCTATAGAAAAACTGTTTTTT.

V gene TRBV5-1 combines with J gene TRBJ2-7; a weak D match, TRBD2 (6 bases). CDR1 SGHRS and CDR2 YFSETQ come from the germline V gene. This CDR3 comprises 14 residues. V dropped 3 bases and J dropped 5 bases, with 15 bases sitting between them. CDR3 nucleotide sequence: TGCGCCAGCAGCTCTATAGCGGAGATCGACGAGCAGTACTTC. Amino acid sequence: CASSSIAEIDEQYF.

V is TRBV19 and J is TRBJ1-2; the match to TRBD1 covers 8 bases. V dropped 4 bases and J dropped 8; count of bases not matched to a gene: 9. This CDR3 spans 14 amino acids. Per germline, CDR1 LNHDA and CDR2 SQIVND (reference sequence). CDR3 DNA: TGTGCCAGTAGTAGCGGACAGGGAAGTTACGGCTACACCTTC. Translation gives CASSSGQGSYGYTF.

This chain links TRBV7-8 with TRBJ2-1, with a possible D match to TRBD2 (6 bases). V was cut by 5 bases and J by 0 bases, with 23 bases left in between. Germline V CDR1 and CDR2: SGHVS, FQNEAQ. The CDR3 is 19 amino acids. The CDR3 protein is CASSRDGSGFFVSYNEQFF. Written as DNA, the CDR3 is TGTGCCAGCAGCCGAGACGGGAGTGGCTTCTTTGTCTCCTACAATGAGCAGTTCTTC.

The chain joins TRBV7-9 to TRBJ1-1, with 7 bases aligning to TRBD1. J was trimmed by 1 base and V by 6 bases; bases with no gene match: 5. CDR3 length equals 14 residues. Germline-derived CDR1 and CDR2 are SEHNR and FQNEAQ (reference sequence). The CDR3, as DNA: TGTGCCAGCAGGAGGACAGGCCCGAACACTGAAGCTTTCTTT. It is translated as CASRRTGPNTEAFF.

The rearrangement links TRBV6-5 to TRBJ2-7; the match to TRBD2 covers 9 bases. J was trimmed by 3 bases and V by 6 bases; bases with no gene match: 6. CDR1 MNHEY and CDR2 SVGAGI come from the germline V gene. The CDR3 is 14 amino acids. Here the CDR3 reads CASRRAGGIYEQYF. The CDR3 nucleotides are TGTGCCAGCAGGAGAGCGGGAGGAATCTACGAGCAGTACTTC.

This chain uses TRBV12-3 or TRBV12-4 with TRBJ1-1; 7 bases are a match to TRBD1. The trim removed 4 bases at V and 7 bases at J, leaving 6 bases unmatched. The CDR3 has 13 residues. Here the CDR3 DNA reads TGTGCCAGCAGTTCTTCAAGACAGGGTGAAGCTTTCTTT. It specifies CASSSSRQGEAFF.

The chain uses TRBV29-1 and TRBJ2-1; 11 bases agree with TRBD1. The CDR3 totals 14 residues. V lost 7 bases to trimming and J lost 6 bases; unmatched junction nucleotides: 8. Germline-derived CDR1 and CDR2 are SQVTM and ANQGSEA. This chain's CDR3 is CSAQLGTGGNEQFF. The CDR3 nucleotides read TGCAGCGCCCAGCTCGGGACAGGGGGCAATGAGCAGTTCTTC.

The CDR3 nucleotides are TGTGCCAGCAGCTTAATCGTCAGGGGGGAGGATACGCAGTATTTT. Translation gives CASSLIVRGEDTQYF. This chain joins TRBV7-3 and TRBJ2-3; the D gene is possibly TRBD1 (7 bases). V was pared by 1 base and J by 6 bases, with 14 bases between. The CDR3 covers 15 residues. Germline CDR1 is SGHTA and CDR2 is FQGTGA. Full variable domain (remainder filled in from reference TRBV7-3 and TRBJ2-3): GAGVSQTPSNKVTEKGKYVELRCDPISGHTALYWYRQSLGQGPEFLIYFQGTGAADDSGLPNDRFFAVRPEGSVSTLKIQRTERGDSAVYLCASSLIVRGEDTQYFGPGTRLTVL.

This chain connects TRBV28 to TRBJ1-5; D is uncertain. The CDR3 covers 13 residues. V lost 7 bases, J lost 4 bases, and 11 bases lay in between. Germline V gene data show CDR1 as MDHEN and CDR2 as SYDVKM. CDR3 protein: CASKVEGNQPQHF. The CDR3 DNA follows: TGTGCCAGCAAAGTAGAGGGTAATCAGCCCCAGCATTTT.

This chain links TRBV30 with TRBJ1-2, with TRBD1 identical over 7 bases. The CDR3 is 12 residues long. Germline V gene data show CDR1 as GTSNPN and CDR2 as SVGIG (reference sequence). With 3 bases clipped from V and 5 bases from J, the junction kept 3 bases outside the gene matches. Written as DNA, the CDR3 is TGTGCCTGGAGGATGACAGGGTATGGCTACACCTTC. This translates into CAWRMTGYGYTF.

CDR3 nucleotides: TGTGCCAGCAGCCCCCCAAACATGAACTATGGCTACACCTTC. Translating it yields CASSPPNMNYGYTF. The gene calls are TRBV5-4 and TRBJ1-2; D unresolved. Trimming removed 4 bases at V and 2 bases at J, with 12 bases between. The V gene's germline CDR1 is SGHNT and CDR2 YYREEE (reference sequence). This CDR3 is 14 amino acids long.